This T cell receptor beta chain was sequenced during a study of PD-1 blockade in classical Hodgkin lymphoma. Each and every patient relapsed after autologous stem cell transplantation, and patients got differing brentuximab vedotin exposure. Through magnetic negative selection, CD8+ T cells were separated from PBMCs that had been thawed. Clones were sequenced by immunoSEQ multiplex PCR, and TCRdb holds only the in-frame ones, with some missing. The sample consists of about 27,000 clones, around 88% of them appearing once. J was trimmed by 2 bases and V by 4 bases; bases with no gene match: 4. The CDR3 is 15 amino acids. CDR1 is MGHRA, CDR2 YSYEKL, per germline.

The sample here was CD8+ T cells from blood, taken at baseline. This clonotype was obtained from a human donor with classical Hodgkin lymphoma. The chain carries TRBV4-1 and TRBJ1-5, with TRBD1 matching over 8 bases. In DNA form, the CDR3 reads TGCGCCAGCAGCCTTCAACAGGGGGGCAATCAGCCCCAGCATTTT. This gives the protein CASSLQQGGNQPQHF.